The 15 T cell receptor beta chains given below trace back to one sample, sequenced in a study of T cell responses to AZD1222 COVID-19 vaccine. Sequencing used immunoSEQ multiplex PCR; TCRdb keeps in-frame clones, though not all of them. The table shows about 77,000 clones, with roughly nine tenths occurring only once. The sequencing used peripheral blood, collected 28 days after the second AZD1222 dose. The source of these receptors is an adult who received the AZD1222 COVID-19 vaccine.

CDR3 protein: CASSWDRYSNQPQHF. CDR3 DNA sequence: TGTGCCAGCAGCTGGGACAGGTATAGCAATCAGCCCCAGCATTTT. The rearrangement uses TRBV6-5 and TRBJ1-5; 8 bases are a match to TRBD1. Germline CDR1 is MNHEY and CDR2 is SVGAGI. With V trimmed by 6 bases and J by 0 bases, 4 bases remained unmatched. The CDR3 sequence is 15 residues long.

The chain's CDR3 is CASSLVRGPNQPQHF. The CDR3 nucleotides are TGTGCCAGCAGCTTAGTACGCGGGCCGAATCAGCCCCAGCATTTT. The genes are TRBV7-8 and TRBJ1-5, with D uncertain. The CDR3 totals 15 residues. Germline assignment: CDR1 SGHVS and CDR2 FQNEAQ. Trimming cost V 1 base and J 4 bases, with 11 bases left between them. Using reference TRBV7-8 and TRBJ1-5 for the parts outside the CDR3, the full variable domain is GAGVSQSPRYKVAKRGQDVALRCDPISGHVSLFWYQQALGQGPEFLTYFQNEAQLDKSGLPSDRFFAERPEGSVSTLKIQRTQQEDSAVYLCASSLVRGPNQPQHFGDGTRLSIL.

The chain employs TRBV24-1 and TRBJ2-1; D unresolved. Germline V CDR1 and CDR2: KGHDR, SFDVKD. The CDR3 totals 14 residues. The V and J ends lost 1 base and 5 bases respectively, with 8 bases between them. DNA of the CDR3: TGTGCCACCAGTGATTTTGTCGGAGACAATGAGCAGTTCTTC. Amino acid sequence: CATSDFVGDNEQFF.

Here the CDR3 DNA reads TGTGCCAGCAGCGAAAGGACAGGGGGGAGGAACACTGAAGCTTTCTTT. Amino acids: CASSERTGGRNTEAFF. The chain joins TRBV27 to TRBJ1-1; 10 bases match TRBD1. CDR1 MNHEY and CDR2 SMNVEV come from the germline V gene (reference sequence). This CDR3 has 16 amino acids. The V segment lost 6 bases and the J segment 1 base; nucleotides outside the gene matches: 8.

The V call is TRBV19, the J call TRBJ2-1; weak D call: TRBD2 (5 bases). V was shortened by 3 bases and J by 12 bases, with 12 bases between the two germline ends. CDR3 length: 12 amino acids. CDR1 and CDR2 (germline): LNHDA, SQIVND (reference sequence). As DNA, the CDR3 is TGTGCCAGTAGTATCCCCGGGAATTGGCAGTTCTTC. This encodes CASSIPGNWQFF.

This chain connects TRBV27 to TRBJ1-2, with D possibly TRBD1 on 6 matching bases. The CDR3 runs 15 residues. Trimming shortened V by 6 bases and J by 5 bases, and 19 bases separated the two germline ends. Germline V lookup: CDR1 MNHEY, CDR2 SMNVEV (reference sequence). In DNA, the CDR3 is TGTGCCAGCAGCCCAGCGGGGGGGGCTGGATATGGCTACACCTTC. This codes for CASSPAGGAGYGYTF.

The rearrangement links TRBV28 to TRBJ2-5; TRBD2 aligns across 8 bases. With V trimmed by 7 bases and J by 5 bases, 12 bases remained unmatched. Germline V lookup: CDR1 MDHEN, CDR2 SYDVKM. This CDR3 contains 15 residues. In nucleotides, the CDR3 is TGTGCCAGCATCAGAGCGGGGGAGGGCCGTGAGACCCAGTACTTC. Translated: CASIRAGEGRETQYF.

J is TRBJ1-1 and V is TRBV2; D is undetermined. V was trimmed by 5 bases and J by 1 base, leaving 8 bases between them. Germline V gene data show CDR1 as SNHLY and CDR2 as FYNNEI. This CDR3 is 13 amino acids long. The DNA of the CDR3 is TGTGCCAGCAGTCCCGAGACGAACACTGAAGCTTTCTTT. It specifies CASSPETNTEAFF.

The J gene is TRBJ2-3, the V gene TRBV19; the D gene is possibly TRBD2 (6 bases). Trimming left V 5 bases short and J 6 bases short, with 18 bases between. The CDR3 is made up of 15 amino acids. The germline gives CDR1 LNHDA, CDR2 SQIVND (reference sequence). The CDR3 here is CASSPPLWGVDTQYF. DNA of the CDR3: TGTGCCAGTAGTCCGCCGTTGTGGGGGGTGGATACGCAGTATTTT.

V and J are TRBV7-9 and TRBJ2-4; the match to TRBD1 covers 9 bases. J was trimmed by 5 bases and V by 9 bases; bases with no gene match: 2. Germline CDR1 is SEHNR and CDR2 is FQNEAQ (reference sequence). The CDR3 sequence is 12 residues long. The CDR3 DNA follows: TGTGCCAGTCGGGACAGGGAAAACATTCAGTACTTC. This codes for CASRDRENIQYF.

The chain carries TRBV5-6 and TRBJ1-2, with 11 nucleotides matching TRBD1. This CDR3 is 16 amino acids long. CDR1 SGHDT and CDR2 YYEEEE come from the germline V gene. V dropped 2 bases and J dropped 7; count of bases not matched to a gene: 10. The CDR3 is CASSLSLGQGASGYTF. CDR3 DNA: TGTGCCAGCAGCTTATCACTCGGACAGGGGGCCTCTGGCTACACCTTC.

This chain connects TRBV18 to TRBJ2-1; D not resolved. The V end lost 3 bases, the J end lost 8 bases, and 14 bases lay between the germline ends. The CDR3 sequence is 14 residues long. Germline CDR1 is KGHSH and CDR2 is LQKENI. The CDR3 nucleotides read TGTGCCAGCTCACCCTTAGGGCGTATCGATGAGCAGTTCTTC. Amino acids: CASSPLGRIDEQFF.

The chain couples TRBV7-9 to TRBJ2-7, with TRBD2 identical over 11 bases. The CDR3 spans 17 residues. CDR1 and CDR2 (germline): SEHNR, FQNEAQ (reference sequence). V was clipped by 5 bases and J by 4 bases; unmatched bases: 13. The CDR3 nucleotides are TGTGCCAGCAGCGACACCGGGACTAGCGGAGTCGGGTACGAGCAGTACTTC. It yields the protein CASSDTGTSGVGYEQYF.

The CDR3 region is CASSPSRVGSYEQYF. The CDR3 DNA reads TGTGCCAGCTCACCAAGCAGGGTAGGATCCTACGAGCAGTACTTC. This chain connects TRBV18 to TRBJ2-7; D might be TRBD1 (5 bases). Germline V lookup: CDR1 KGHSH, CDR2 LQKENI. The CDR3 contains 15 residues. The ends were cut back, 2 bases at V and 1 base at J, with 12 bases in the middle. The full variable domain, in which reference TRBV18 and TRBJ2-7 provide the parts outside the CDR3, is NAGVMQNPRHLVRRRGQEARLRCSPMKGHSHVYWYRQLPEEGLKFMVYLQKENIIDESGMPKERFSAEFPKEGPSILRIQQVVRGDSAAYFCASSPSRVGSYEQYFGPGTRLTVT.

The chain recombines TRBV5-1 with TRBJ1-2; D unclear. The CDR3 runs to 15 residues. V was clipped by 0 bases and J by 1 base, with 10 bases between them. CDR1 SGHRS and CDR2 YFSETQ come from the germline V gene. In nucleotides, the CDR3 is TGCGCCAGCAGCTTGGGAGACGGAAATAACTATGGCTACACCTTC. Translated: CASSLGDGNNYGYTF.